This T cell receptor beta chain was captured in a study of cytotoxic CD8 clonotypes in ibrutinib-treated CLL. Study-wide points: Clonality went up at ibrutinib response and then declined back toward baseline at progression.

Clones were sequenced by immunoSEQ multiplex PCR, and TCRdb holds only the in-frame ones, with some missing. The table lists some 43,000 clones, about two thirds of them singletons. Trimming removed 3 bases from V and 7 bases from J, with 9 bases in between. This CDR3 comprises 12 residues. Germline values: CDR1 SEHNR, CDR2 FQNEAQ (reference sequence). About this clone: Its specificity is not known.

The sequencing used PBMCs, collected after 12 months of ibrutinib treatment. The sequence was collected from a human donor with chronic lymphocytic leukemia. The V gene is TRBV7-9, the J gene TRBJ1-2; D gene unclear. The CDR3 region is CASSFEEGGYTF. CDR3 nucleotides: TGTGCCAGCAGCTTTGAAGAGGGTGGCTACACCTTC. The full variable domain, in which reference TRBV7-9 and TRBJ1-2 provide the parts outside the CDR3, is DTGVSQNPRHKITKRGQNVTFRCDPISEHNRLYWYRQTLGQGPEFLTYFQNEAQLEKSRLLSDRFSAERPKGSFSTLEIQRTEQGDSAMYLCASSFEEGGYTFGSGTRLTVV.